The 30 T cell receptor beta chains listed next were all sequenced from one sample in a study of T cells in Graves' hyperthyroidism and ophthalmopathy. What was amplified from RNA transcripts were TCR beta CDR3 regions. During a first-round RT-PCR of the TCR CDR3, the HTBI primer set was used. In TCRdb, the multiplex PCR reads were re-called with MiXCR into one record per CDR3 protein. This table has more than 500,000 distinct CDR3 sequences, about 14% appearing once. Specimen: blood. These receptors came from a woman between 40 and 50 years old with Graves' ophthalmopathy.

This clonotype appeared many times. The chain is built from TRBV27 and TRBJ1-1; a possible D gene is TRBD1 (5 bases). CDR3 length: 14 amino acids. Germline CDR1 and CDR2: MNHEY and SMNVEV (reference sequence). Trimming stripped 3 bases from V and 1 base from J, with 9 bases between. The CDR3 region has the DNA TGTGCCAGCAGTTTTCTGACAGCGAACACTGAAGCTTTCTTT. Protein product: CASSFLTANTEAFF.

This clonotype was seen ten or more times. The chain employs TRBV6-2 or TRBV6-3 and TRBJ2-5; a weak D match, TRBD1 (5 bases). Looked up from germline, CDR1 is MNHEY and CDR2 is SVGEGT. Trimming cost V 4 bases and J 5 bases, with 20 bases left between them. CDR3 length equals 16 residues. CDR3 in amino acids: CASSFLNPDRWETQYF. The CDR3 DNA reads TGTGCCAGCAGTTTCCTCAACCCCGACAGATGGGAGACCCAGTACTTC.

This clonotype was counted many times. In DNA form, the CDR3 reads TGTGCCAGCAGCCCCACATCGGGGGGCGAGCAGTACTTC. It specifies CASSPTSGGEQYF. This chain connects TRBV7-3 to TRBJ2-7; 7 bases align to TRBD2. The CDR3 length is 13 residues. With 5 bases clipped from V and 6 bases from J, the junction kept 7 bases outside the gene matches. Looked up from germline, CDR1 is SGHTA and CDR2 is FQGTGA.

This clonotype was seen repeatedly, ten times or more. The J gene is TRBJ1-2, the V gene TRBV6-2 or TRBV6-3; possibly TRBD1 for D (6 bases). Germline V CDR1 and CDR2: MNHEY, SVGEGT. This CDR3 has 14 residues. The V gene lost 8 bases and the J gene lost 3 bases, with 16 bases spanning the gap. CDR3: CASATGLQYYGYTF. In DNA form, the CDR3 reads TGTGCCAGCGCCACAGGGCTGCAATACTATGGCTACACCTTC.

Ten or more counts support this clonotype. The CDR3 region is CSARDGREGYEQYF. The CDR3 DNA sequence: TGCAGTGCTAGAGATGGGCGGGAGGGTTACGAGCAGTACTTC. This chain uses TRBV20-1 with TRBJ2-7, with 9 bases fitting TRBD2. The CDR3 extends over 14 amino acids. Germline V gene data show CDR1 as DFQATT and CDR2 as SNEGSKA (reference sequence). V shed 0 bases, J shed 4 bases, and the junction held 4 bases outside the gene matches.

There are many counts of this clonotype. The chain uses TRBV2 and TRBJ2-7, with D perhaps matching TRBD1 (5 bases). There are 16 residues in the CDR3. V was cut by 2 bases and J by 0 bases, with 14 bases left in between. The germline V gene has CDR1 SNHLY and CDR2 FYNNEI. The CDR3 region has the DNA TGTGCCAGCAGTGAAATCTCGACCGACAGCTCCTACGAGCAGTACTTC. Its protein product is CASSEISTDSSYEQYF.

This clonotype was picked up many times. The chain's CDR3 is CASSIGPDTGELFF. The CDR3 bases are TGTGCCAGTAGTATTGGGCCTGACACCGGGGAGCTGTTTTTT. The V gene is TRBV19, the J gene TRBJ2-2; D not resolved. The CDR3 runs 14 residues. Between the trimmed V and J ends, which lost 3 bases and 3 bases, there was a span of 8 bases. Germline assignment: CDR1 LNHDA and CDR2 SQIVND (reference sequence). Full variable domain (missing parts from reference TRBV19 and TRBJ2-2): DGGITQSPKYLFRKEGQNVTLSCEQNLNHDAMYWYRQDPGQGLRLIYYSQIVNDFQKGDIAEGYSVSREKKESFPLTVTSAQKNPTAFYLCASSIGPDTGELFFGEGSRLTVL.

A few counts support this clonotype. The chain carries TRBV6-1 and TRBJ2-7; the match to TRBD2 covers 7 bases. This CDR3 is built from 15 residues. The germline gives CDR1 MNHNS, CDR2 SASEGT. After removal of 6 bases from V and 5 bases from J, the junction contained 13 bases not matched to a gene. The CDR3 protein is CASRGGDSRVHEQYF. CDR3 DNA: TGTGCCAGCAGGGGGGGGGACTCCAGGGTCCACGAGCAGTACTTC.

This clonotype was counted many times. The V call is TRBV28, the J call TRBJ1-1, with D maybe TRBD1 (6 bases). V lost 5 bases to trimming and J lost 7 bases, with 20 bases between them. The CDR3 is 15 amino acids. Germline V gene data show CDR1 as MDHEN and CDR2 as SYDVKM. The CDR3 loop reads CASSTPGQITFEAFF. CDR3 bases: TGTGCCAGCAGTACTCCCGGACAGATCACTTTTGAAGCTTTCTTT. The variable domain in full, completed from reference TRBV28 and TRBJ1-1, reads DVKVTQSSRYLVKRTGEKVFLECVQDMDHENMFWYRQDPGLGLRLIYFSYDVKMKEKGDIPEGYSVSREKKERFSLILESASTNQTSMYLCASSTPGQITFEAFFGQGTRLTVV.

This clonotype came up many times. The genes are TRBV7-2 and TRBJ1-1; no clear D gene. This CDR3 has 14 amino acids. Trimming took off 5 bases at V and 6 bases at J, with 16 bases between the two ends. The germline V gene encodes CDR1 SGHTA and CDR2 FQGNSA. The CDR3 sequence is CASSLLAGEAEAFF. For the CDR3, the DNA is TGTGCCAGCAGCCTTCTTGCAGGAGAAGCTGAAGCTTTCTTT.

This clonotype has ten or more counts. The chain joins TRBV6-1 to TRBJ2-5, with D perhaps TRBD1 or TRBD2 (6 bases each). Trimming left V 11 bases short and J 7 bases short, with 17 bases between. CDR3 length: 12 residues. Germline V gene sequence: CDR1 MNHNS, CDR2 SASEGT. Written as DNA, the CDR3 is TGTGCCTCCAGCGGACTACAGGGGACCCAGTACTTC. This encodes CASSGLQGTQYF.

This clonotype was found many times. The chain is built from TRBV6-1 and TRBJ1-1; the D gene is possibly TRBD1 (5 bases). The germline V gene encodes CDR1 MNHNS and CDR2 SASEGT. The CDR3 totals 14 residues. V was cut by 7 bases and J by 3 bases, with 15 bases left in between. The CDR3 coding sequence is TGTGCCAGCAACCCATGGGGGGGAGACACTGAAGCTTTCTTT. This encodes CASNPWGGDTEAFF.

This clonotype occurred many times. The chain uses TRBV27 and TRBJ2-7, with TRBD1 as a possible D gene (5 bases). Trimming took 0 bases from V and 6 from J, leaving 9 bases between them. Germline V gene lookup returns CDR1 MNHEY and CDR2 SMNVEV (reference sequence). The CDR3 totals 13 residues. The CDR3: CASSLSSRGEQYF. In DNA, the CDR3 is TGTGCCAGCAGTTTATCCTCAAGGGGCGAGCAGTACTTC.

In this sample, this clonotype turned up many times. The genes are TRBV7-6 and TRBJ2-5, with D possibly matching TRBD1 (5 bases). There are 13 residues in the CDR3. Trimming removed 5 bases at V and 5 bases at J, with 12 bases between. Germline assignment: CDR1 SGHVS and CDR2 FNYEAQ. Here the CDR3 reads CASSQGSRETQYF. The DNA of the CDR3 is TGTGCCAGCAGCCAGGGTTCCCGGGAGACCCAGTACTTC.

This clonotype was counted many times. The chain employs TRBV6-1 and TRBJ2-7; 13 nucleotides match TRBD2. Trimming removed 7 bases from V and 2 bases from J; junction bases left unmatched: 5. This CDR3 has 15 residues. In germline, CDR1 is MNHNS, CDR2 SASEGT. This CDR3 reads CASTLGTSGTYEQYF. CDR3 DNA sequence: TGTGCCAGCACCCTCGGGACTAGCGGGACCTACGAGCAGTACTTC.

This clonotype was found many times. The chain combines TRBV6-5 with TRBJ2-7; TRBD2 matches at 7 bases. V was clipped by 7 bases and J by 5 bases; unmatched bases: 8. The CDR3 runs to 13 residues. Germline V lookup: CDR1 MNHEY, CDR2 SVGAGI. The CDR3 DNA reads TGTGCCAGCATCGCTTTCGCGGGAGACGAGCAGTACTTC. This sequence encodes CASIAFAGDEQYF.

This clonotype has a count of ten or more. The chain carries TRBV6-1 and TRBJ1-1, with a possible D match to TRBD1 (5 bases). The CDR3 contains 13 residues. The V end lost 5 bases, the J end lost 4 bases, and 11 bases lay between the germline ends. Germline V lookup: CDR1 MNHNS, CDR2 SASEGT. The CDR3, as DNA: TGTGCCAGCAGTCCCGTGGGGCGCACTGAAGCTTTCTTT. Its translation: CASSPVGRTEAFF.

This clonotype was detected a few times. A much larger clone differs by one base, so this may be a read error. The gene calls are TRBV7-2 and TRBJ2-7; no firm D call. Germline CDR1 SGHTA, CDR2 FQGNSA. The CDR3 contains 13 residues. The CDR3 region has the DNA TGTGCCAGCAACTTAGCTAGGGATTACGAGCAGTACTTC. It codes for CASNLARDYEQYF.

The chain joins TRBV6-5 to TRBJ2-2, with 7 bases fitting TRBD1. The CDR3 length is 15 residues. Germline V gives CDR1 MNHEY, CDR2 SVGAGI. The V segment lost 3 bases and the J segment 3 bases; nucleotides outside the gene matches: 4. The chain's CDR3 is CASSYDRVDTGELFF. In DNA form, the CDR3 reads TGTGCCAGCAGTTATGACAGGGTCGACACCGGGGAGCTGTTTTTT.

A word on this clonotype: A read error is possible here, since a much larger clone lies one base away. The CDR3 DNA is TGCAACGTTGAAGAAGGAGTGACAGGGGGCTACGAGCAGTACTTC. Encoded protein: CNVEEGVTGGYEQYF. V is TRBV29-1 and J is TRBJ2-7, with 9 bases that match TRBD1. CDR1 is SQVTM, CDR2 ANQGSEA, per germline. The CDR3 spans 15 residues.

This clonotype was detected ten times or more. The chain links TRBV30 to TRBJ1-2; D might be TRBD1 (5 bases). The CDR3 sequence is 13 residues long. The germline gives CDR1 GTSNPN, CDR2 SVGIG (reference sequence). V was pared by 1 base and J by 4 bases, with 10 bases between. CDR3 in amino acids: CAWSGGTVYGYTF. CDR3 in DNA: TGTGCCTGGAGTGGGGGCACGGTCTATGGCTACACCTTC.

This clonotype occurred many times. The chain joins TRBV19 to TRBJ2-2, with 8 nucleotides matching TRBD2. Germline V gives CDR1 LNHDA, CDR2 SQIVND (reference sequence). This CDR3 is built from 13 residues. Germline trimming cut 7 bases from V and 5 bases from J; bases unmatched to any gene: 3. CDR3 in DNA: TGTGCCAGTAAGACTAGCGAGACCGGGGAGCTGTTTTTT. Its translation: CASKTSETGELFF.

This clonotype was detected many times. The rearrangement joins TRBV6-2 or TRBV6-3 to TRBJ2-7; D is uncertain. The V end was cut by 2 bases, the J end by 3 bases, with 8 bases between. Per the germline V gene, CDR1 is MNHEY and CDR2 is SVGEGT. The CDR3 length is 13 residues. The CDR3 DNA reads as TGTGCCAGCAGTTACGATTACGTCTACGAGCAGTACTTC. This encodes CASSYDYVYEQYF.

This clonotype was seen at least ten times. The chain carries TRBV20-1 and TRBJ2-7, with TRBD1 identical over 10 bases. The CDR3 has 16 amino acids. The V segment lost 0 bases and the J segment 7 bases; nucleotides outside the gene matches: 12. The germline gives CDR1 DFQATT, CDR2 SNEGSKA (reference sequence). The CDR3: CSARDVRGTGVWEQYF. The DNA for the CDR3 is TGCAGTGCTAGAGATGTCAGGGGGACAGGGGTGTGGGAGCAGTACTTC.

This clonotype was seen only a few times. This rearrangement joins TRBV28 to TRBJ2-5; possibly TRBD2 for D (6 bases). Deletions cut 5 bases from V and 4 bases from J, with 17 bases between. CDR3 length: 15 residues. Germline V lookup: CDR1 MDHEN, CDR2 SYDVKM. The CDR3 loop is CASSLGGWVAETQYF. CDR3 DNA sequence: TGTGCCAGCAGTCTCGGAGGGTGGGTAGCAGAGACCCAGTACTTC.

This clonotype was observed at least ten times. The chain combines TRBV12-3 or TRBV12-4 with TRBJ1-5; D gene unclear. This CDR3 is 12 amino acids long. Trimming pared 6 bases from V and 5 bases from J, leaving 8 bases between. In DNA, the CDR3 is TGTGCCAGCAGCGCTCCTCATCAGCCCCAGCATTTT. Encoded protein: CASSAPHQPQHF.

This clonotype showed up just a few times. The chain has TRBV6-1 and TRBJ1-1; tentative D call: TRBD1 (5 bases). Germline V gene lookup returns CDR1 MNHNS and CDR2 SASEGT. Trimming removed 6 bases at V and 1 base at J, with 12 bases between. This CDR3 contains 14 residues. The DNA of the CDR3 is TGTGCCAGCAGCTGGGGGACTCCGAACACTGAAGCTTTCTTT. Residues: CASSWGTPNTEAFF.

The rearrangement links TRBV20-1 to TRBJ1-1; D might be TRBD1 (6 bases). The germline V gene encodes CDR1 DFQATT and CDR2 SNEGSKA (reference sequence). CDR3 length equals 13 residues. Trimming stripped 0 bases from V and 6 bases from J, with 11 bases between. In DNA, the CDR3 is TGCAGTGCTAGAGATTCAGGGACACCTGAAGCTTTCTTT. Amino acids: CSARDSGTPEAFF.

In its sample, this clonotype was seen many times. This chain links TRBV12-3 or TRBV12-4 with TRBJ1-1, with D maybe TRBD1 (6 bases). V dropped 6 bases and J dropped 7 bases, with 9 bases sitting between them. The CDR3 consists of 11 residues. The CDR3 sequence is CASRETGEAFF. CDR3 nucleotide sequence: TGTGCCAGCAGGGAGACAGGTGAAGCTTTCTTT.

This clonotype showed up many times. V and J are TRBV2 and TRBJ2-5; 7 bases match TRBD1. V shed 10 bases, J shed 0 bases, and the junction held 2 bases outside the gene matches. The CDR3 contains 12 residues. Germline V gene data show CDR1 as SNHLY and CDR2 as FYNNEI. Written as DNA, the CDR3 is TGTGCCACCGGACAGGACCAAGAGACCCAGTACTTC. Translation gives CATGQDQETQYF.